The entry that follows covers one T cell receptor beta chain sequence. These data originate in a study of PD-L1 blockade in urothelial cancer. Germline CDR1 and CDR2: SGHAT and FQNNGV. V dropped 6 bases and J dropped 4; count of bases not matched to a gene: 7. The CDR3 spans 14 residues. Sequencing used immunoSEQ multiplex PCR; TCRdb keeps in-frame clones, though not all of them. The repertoire includes 60,000 to 75,000 clones, approximately 83% of them detected once, and 14% to 15% sits in the top ten. Time point in this sample: pretreatment peripheral blood. The TCR was taken from a man between 60 and 75 years old with urothelial cancer. The chain uses TRBV11-2 and TRBJ2-7; 9 bases line up with TRBD1. Sample: PBMCs, taken around atezolizumab (anti-PD-L1) treatment. In nucleotides, the CDR3 is TGTGCCAGCAGTCTAACAGGGGGCAGGTACGAGCAGTACTTC. This gives the protein CASSLTGGRYEQYF.